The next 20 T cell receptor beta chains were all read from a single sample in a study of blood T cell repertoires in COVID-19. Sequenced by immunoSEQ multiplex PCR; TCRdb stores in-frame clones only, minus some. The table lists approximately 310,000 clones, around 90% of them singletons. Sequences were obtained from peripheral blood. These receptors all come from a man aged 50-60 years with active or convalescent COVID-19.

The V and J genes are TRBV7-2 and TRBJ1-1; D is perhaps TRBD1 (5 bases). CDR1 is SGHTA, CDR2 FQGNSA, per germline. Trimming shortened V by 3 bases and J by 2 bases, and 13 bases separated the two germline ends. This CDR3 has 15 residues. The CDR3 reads CASSFPSQGNTEAFF. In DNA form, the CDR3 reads TGTGCCAGCAGCTTTCCGTCCCAGGGAAACACTGAAGCTTTCTTT.

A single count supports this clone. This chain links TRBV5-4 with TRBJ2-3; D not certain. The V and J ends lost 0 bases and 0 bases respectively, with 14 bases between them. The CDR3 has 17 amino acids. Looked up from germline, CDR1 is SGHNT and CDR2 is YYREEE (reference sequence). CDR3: CASSLEQKLPSTDTQYF. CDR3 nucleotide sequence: TGTGCCAGCAGCTTGGAACAGAAACTTCCTAGCACAGATACGCAGTATTTT.

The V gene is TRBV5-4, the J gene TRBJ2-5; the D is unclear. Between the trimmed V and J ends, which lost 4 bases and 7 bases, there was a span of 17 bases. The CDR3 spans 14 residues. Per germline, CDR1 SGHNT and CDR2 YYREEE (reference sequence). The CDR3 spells CASSGKTSRATQYF. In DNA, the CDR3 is TGTGCCAGCAGCGGCAAGACAAGTCGCGCGACCCAGTACTTC.

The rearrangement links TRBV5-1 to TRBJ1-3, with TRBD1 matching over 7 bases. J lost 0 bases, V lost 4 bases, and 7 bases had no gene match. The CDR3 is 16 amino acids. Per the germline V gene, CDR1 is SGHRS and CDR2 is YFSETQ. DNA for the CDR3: TGCGCCAGCAGCGTAGAATCAGGGGGCTCTGGAAACACCATATATTTT. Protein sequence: CASSVESGGSGNTIYF.

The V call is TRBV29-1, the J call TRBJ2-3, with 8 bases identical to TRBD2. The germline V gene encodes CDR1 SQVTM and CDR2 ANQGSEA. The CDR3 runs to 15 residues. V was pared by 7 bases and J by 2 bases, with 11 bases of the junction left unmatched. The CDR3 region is CSGQGLAQVTDTQYF. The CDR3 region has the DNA TGCAGCGGTCAAGGACTAGCCCAAGTCACAGATACGCAGTATTTT.

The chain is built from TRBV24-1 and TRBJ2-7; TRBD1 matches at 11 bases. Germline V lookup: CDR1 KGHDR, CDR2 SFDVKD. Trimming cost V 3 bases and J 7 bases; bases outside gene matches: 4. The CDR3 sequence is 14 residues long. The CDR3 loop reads CATSDGTGGFEQYF. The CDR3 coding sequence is TGTGCCACCAGTGATGGGACAGGGGGTTTTGAGCAGTACTTC.

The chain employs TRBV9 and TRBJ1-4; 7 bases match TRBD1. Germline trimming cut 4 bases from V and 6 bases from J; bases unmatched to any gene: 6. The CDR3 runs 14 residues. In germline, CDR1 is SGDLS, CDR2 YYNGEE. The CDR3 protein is CASSPGQTYEKLFF. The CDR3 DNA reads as TGTGCCAGCAGCCCGGGACAGACCTATGAAAAACTGTTTTTT.

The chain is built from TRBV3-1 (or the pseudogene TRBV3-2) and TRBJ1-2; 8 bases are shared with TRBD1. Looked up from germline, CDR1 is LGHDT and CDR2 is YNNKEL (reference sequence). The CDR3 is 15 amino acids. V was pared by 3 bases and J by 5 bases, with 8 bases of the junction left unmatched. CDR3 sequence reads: CASSHGGQAVYGYTF. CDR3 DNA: TGTGCCAGCAGCCACGGGGGACAGGCCGTTTATGGCTACACCTTC.

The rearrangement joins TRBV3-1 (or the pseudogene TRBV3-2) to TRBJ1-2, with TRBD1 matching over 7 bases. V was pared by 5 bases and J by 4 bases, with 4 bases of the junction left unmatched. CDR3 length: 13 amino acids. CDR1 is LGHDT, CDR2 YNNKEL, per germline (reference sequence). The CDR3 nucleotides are TGTGCCAGCAGCGACAGGGAGGCCTATGGCTACACCTTC. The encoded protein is CASSDREAYGYTF.

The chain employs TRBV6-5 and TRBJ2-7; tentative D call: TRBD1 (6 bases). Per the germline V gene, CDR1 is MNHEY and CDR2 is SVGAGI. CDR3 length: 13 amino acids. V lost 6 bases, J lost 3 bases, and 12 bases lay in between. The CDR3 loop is CASRAPTGYEQYF. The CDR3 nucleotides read TGTGCCAGCAGAGCCCCGACAGGCTACGAGCAGTACTTC.

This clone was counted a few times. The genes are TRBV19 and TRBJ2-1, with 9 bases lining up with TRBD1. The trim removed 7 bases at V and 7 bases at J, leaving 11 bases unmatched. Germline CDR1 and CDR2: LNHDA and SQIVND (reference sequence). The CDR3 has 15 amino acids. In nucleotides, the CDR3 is TGTGCCAGTAATACAGGGGGCTCGCTGTGGAATGAGCAGTTCTTC. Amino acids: CASNTGGSLWNEQFF.

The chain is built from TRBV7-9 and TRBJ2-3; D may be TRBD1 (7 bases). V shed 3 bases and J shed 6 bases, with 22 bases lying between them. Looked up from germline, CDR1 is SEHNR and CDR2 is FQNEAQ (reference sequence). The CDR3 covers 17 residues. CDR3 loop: CASSFGGARGDTDTQYF. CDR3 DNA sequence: TGTGCCAGCAGCTTCGGTGGGGCCAGGGGGGATACGGATACGCAGTATTTT.

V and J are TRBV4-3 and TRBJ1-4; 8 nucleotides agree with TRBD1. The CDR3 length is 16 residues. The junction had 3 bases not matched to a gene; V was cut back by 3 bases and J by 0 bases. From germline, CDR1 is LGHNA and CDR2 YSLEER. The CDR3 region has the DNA TGCGCCAGCAGCCAGAGACAGGGGTCAACTAATGAAAAACTGTTTTTT. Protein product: CASSQRQGSTNEKLFF.

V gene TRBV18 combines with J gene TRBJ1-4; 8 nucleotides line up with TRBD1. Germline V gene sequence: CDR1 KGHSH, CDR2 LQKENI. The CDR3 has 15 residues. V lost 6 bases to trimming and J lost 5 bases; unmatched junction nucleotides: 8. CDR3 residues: CASSPGQGLNEKLFF. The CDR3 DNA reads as TGTGCCAGCTCGCCTGGACAGGGATTGAATGAAAAACTGTTTTTT.

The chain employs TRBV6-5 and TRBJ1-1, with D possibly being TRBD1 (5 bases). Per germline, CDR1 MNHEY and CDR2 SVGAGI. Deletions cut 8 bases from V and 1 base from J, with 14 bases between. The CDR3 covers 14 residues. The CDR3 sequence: CASGEGWGNTEAFF. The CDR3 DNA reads TGTGCCAGCGGGGAGGGGTGGGGGAACACTGAAGCTTTCTTT.

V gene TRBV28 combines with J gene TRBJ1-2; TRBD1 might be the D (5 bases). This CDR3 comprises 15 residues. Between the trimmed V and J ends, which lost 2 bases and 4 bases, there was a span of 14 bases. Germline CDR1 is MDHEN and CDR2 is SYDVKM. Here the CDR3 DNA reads TGTGCCAGCAGTTTACCGGAGGTCGGGGGCTATGGCTACACCTTC. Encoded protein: CASSLPEVGGYGYTF.

Here the CDR3 DNA reads TGTGCCAGCAGCCCCGGACAGGGTGCTCTTCTGGGGGCCAACGTCCTGACTTTC. The encoded protein is CASSPGQGALLGANVLTF. The V and J genes are TRBV3-1 (or the pseudogene TRBV3-2) and TRBJ2-6; 8 bases are shared with TRBD1. J lost 4 bases, V lost 4 bases, and 12 bases had no gene match. Looked up from germline, CDR1 is LGHDT and CDR2 is YNNKEL (reference sequence). This CDR3 comprises 18 residues.

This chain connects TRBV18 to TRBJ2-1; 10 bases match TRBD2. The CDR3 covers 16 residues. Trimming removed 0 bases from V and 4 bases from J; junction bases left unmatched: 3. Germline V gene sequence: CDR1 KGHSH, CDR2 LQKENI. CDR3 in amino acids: CASSPPSGGAYNEQFF. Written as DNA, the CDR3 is TGTGCCAGCTCACCACCCAGCGGGGGGGCTTACAATGAGCAGTTCTTC. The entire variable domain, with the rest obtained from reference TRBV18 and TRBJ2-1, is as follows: NAGVMQNPRHLVRRRGQEARLRCSPMKGHSHVYWYRQLPEEGLKFMVYLQKENIIDESGMPKERFSAEFPKEGPSILRIQQVVRGDSAAYFCASSPPSGGAYNEQFFGPGTRLTVL.

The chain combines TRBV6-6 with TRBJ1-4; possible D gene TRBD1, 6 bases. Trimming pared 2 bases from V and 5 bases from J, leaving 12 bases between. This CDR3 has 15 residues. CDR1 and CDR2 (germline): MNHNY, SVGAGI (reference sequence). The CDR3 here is CASSYVQGANEKLFF. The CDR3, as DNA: TGTGCCAGCAGTTACGTACAGGGAGCGAATGAAAAACTGTTTTTT.

CDR3 region: CASRTGGAGNSPLHF. The CDR3 nucleotides are TGTGCCAGCAGGACAGGGGGCGCGGGAAATTCACCCCTCCACTTT. The chain is built from TRBV2 and TRBJ1-6; TRBD1 aligns across 10 bases. Germline loops: CDR1 SNHLY, CDR2 FYNNEI. The CDR3 totals 15 residues. V dropped 6 bases and J dropped 7; count of bases not matched to a gene: 6.